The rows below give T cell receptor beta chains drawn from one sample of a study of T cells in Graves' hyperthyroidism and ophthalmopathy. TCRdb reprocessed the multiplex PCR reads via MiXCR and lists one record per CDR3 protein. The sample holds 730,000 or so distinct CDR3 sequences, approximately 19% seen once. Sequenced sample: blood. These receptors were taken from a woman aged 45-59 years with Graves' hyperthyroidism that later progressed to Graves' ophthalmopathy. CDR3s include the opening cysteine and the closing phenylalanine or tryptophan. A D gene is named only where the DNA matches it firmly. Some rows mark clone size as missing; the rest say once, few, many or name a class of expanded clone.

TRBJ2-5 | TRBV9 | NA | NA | TGTGCCAGCAGCGCGAGAGGGACCGAAGAGACCCAGTACTTC | CASSARGTEETQYF
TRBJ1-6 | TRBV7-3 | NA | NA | TGTGCCAGCTCTACCTTGGGGCAGGGTGCCAATTCACCCCTCCACTTT | CASSTLGQGANSPLHF
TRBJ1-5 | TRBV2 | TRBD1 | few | TGTGCCGGCAGGCGGGACAGGGGTTCCGGGCAGCCCCAGCATTTT | CAGRRDRGSGQPQHF
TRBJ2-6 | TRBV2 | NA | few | TGTGCCAGCAGTGAATATTGGCAGATCGATGGGGCCAACGTCCTGACTTTC | CASSEYWQIDGANVLTF
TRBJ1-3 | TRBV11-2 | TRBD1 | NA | TGTGCCAGCAGCATCGAACACCGGGACAGGTACTCTGGAAACACCATATATTTT | CASSIEHRDRYSGNTIYF
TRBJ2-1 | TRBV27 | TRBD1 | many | TGTGCCAGCCGAGACAGGGCGTCCTACAATGAGCAGTTCTTC | CASRDRASYNEQFF
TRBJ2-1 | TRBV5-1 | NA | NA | TGCGCCAGCAGCTTGGGGGGCTGGTACAATGAGCAGTTCTTC | CASSLGGWYNEQFF
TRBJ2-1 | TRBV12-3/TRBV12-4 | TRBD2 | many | TGTGCCAGCAGTCCCCAGAGTAGCGGGGCGGGAGAGCAGTTCTTC | CASSPQSSGAGEQFF
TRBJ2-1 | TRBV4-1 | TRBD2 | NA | TGCGCCAGCAGCCAAGTACTAGCGGTCTACAATGAGCAGTTCTTC | CASSQVLAVYNEQFF
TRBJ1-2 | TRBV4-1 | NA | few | TGCGCCAGCAGCCAAGATGTCGAGGTCCTTAACTATGGCTACACCTTC | CASSQDVEVLNYGYTF
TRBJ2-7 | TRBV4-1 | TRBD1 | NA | TGCGCCAGCAGCCAACCCAACAGGGGGACCTACGAGCAGTACTTC | CASSQPNRGTYEQYF
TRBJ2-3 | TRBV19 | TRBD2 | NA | TGTGCCAGTAGTATTGGCGGGGGGAACACAGATACGCAGTATTTT | CASSIGGGNTDTQYF
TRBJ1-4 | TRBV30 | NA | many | TGTGCCTGGAGTCCCCGCGCTGAAAAACTGTTTTTT | CAWSPRAEKLFF
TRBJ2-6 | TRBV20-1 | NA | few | TGCAGTGCTCCCGCCAGGGCAGTGGCCAACGTCCTGACTTTC | CSAPARAVANVLTF
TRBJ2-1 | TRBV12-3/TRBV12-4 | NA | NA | TGTGCCAGCAGTTTTGGGGGACCCTCGGGGGATGAGCAGTTCTTC | CASSFGGPSGDEQFF
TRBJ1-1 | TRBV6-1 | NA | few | TGTGCCAGCAGTACCCCGGAGGAGGCGAACACTGAAGCTTTCTTT | CASSTPEEANTEAFF
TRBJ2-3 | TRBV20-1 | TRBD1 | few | TGCAGTGCTAGAGATACCGGACAGGCGCTTAATGCAGATACGCAGTATTTT | CSARDTGQALNADTQYF
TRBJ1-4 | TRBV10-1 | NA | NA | TGCGCCAGCAGTGAGTCGGGTGGAACTAATGAAAAACTGTTTTTT | CASSESGGTNEKLFF
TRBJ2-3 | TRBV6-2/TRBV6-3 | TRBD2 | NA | TGTGCCAGCAGTGGGGGACTAGCGGGGGGTTCAGATACGCAGTATTTT | CASSGGLAGGSDTQYF
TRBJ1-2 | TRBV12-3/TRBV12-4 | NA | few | TGTGCCAGCAGTTCCGCCAGGGGCTTAGGGAGCTACACCTTC | CASSSARGLGSYTF
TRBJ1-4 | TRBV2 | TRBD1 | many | TGTGCCAGCAGTAAAGACAGGGGGAATGAAAAACTGTTTTTT | CASSKDRGNEKLFF
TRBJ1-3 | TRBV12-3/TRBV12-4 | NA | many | TGTGCCAGCAGTTTAAGTGTAAGAGGAAACACCATATATTTT | CASSLSVRGNTIYF
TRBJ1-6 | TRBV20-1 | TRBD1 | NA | TGCAGTGCTAGCCCCGGGACAGGGGGCACCTATAATTCACCCCTCCACTTT | CSASPGTGGTYNSPLHF
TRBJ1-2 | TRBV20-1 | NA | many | TGCAGTGCTAGAGTCATCCGGCTCGGGCAGTTATATGGCTACACCTTC | CSARVIRLGQLYGYTF
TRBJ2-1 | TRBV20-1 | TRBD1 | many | TGCAGTGCTCGTCATACAGGGGGATACGATGAGCAGTTCTTC | CSARHTGGYDEQFF
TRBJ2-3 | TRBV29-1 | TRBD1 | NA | TGCAGCGTTAGACAGGGGACAGATACGCAGTATTTT | CSVRQGTDTQYF
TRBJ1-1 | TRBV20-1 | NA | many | TGCAGTGCTAGGGGGTGGTCCACTGAAGCTTTCTTT | CSARGWSTEAFF